The present T cell receptor beta chain was sequenced within a study of T cells in Graves' hyperthyroidism and ophthalmopathy. This clonotype appeared many times. Its specificity is unknown. In germline, CDR1 is LGHNA, CDR2 YSLEER. The V end lost 0 bases, the J end lost 3 bases, and 12 bases lay between the germline ends. The CDR3 is 15 amino acids. Findings of the study overall: Most thyroid clonotypes that were expanded above 0.001 also turned up in blood.

TCR beta CDR3 regions were amplified from RNA transcripts. HTBI primers were employed in a first-round RT-PCR of the TCR CDR3. One entry per CDR3 protein results from TCRdb running MiXCR on the multiplex PCR reads. The sample carries approximately 300,000 distinct CDR3 sequences, over 15% recorded once. This sequence originates from a woman in her sixties or seventies with Graves' ophthalmopathy. The sequenced sample was blood. The chain employs TRBV4-3 and TRBJ2-7; a possible D gene is TRBD2 (5 bases). The CDR3 is CASSQDRGLGYEQYF. The CDR3, as DNA: TGCGCCAGCAGCCAAGATCGTGGACTCGGCTACGAGCAGTACTTC.